One and the same sample provided the 21 T cell receptor beta chains below, sequenced in a study of T cell changes during pregnancy in multiple sclerosis (dated by TCRdb to the late 2010s). Preparation of the library involved the immunoSEQ multiplex PCR assay. TCRdb provides this immuneACCESS table in a form limited to in-frame rearrangements. Some clones are lacking; in checked studies, under half of them reflect an unresolved V gene, and why the rest are absent is not known. The sample profile shows around 75,000 clones; approximately 95% of them were found once. The top ten hold about 0.14% of the sample. This specimen was CD4+ T cells from peripheral blood mononuclear cells, taken after pregnancy. These receptors were obtained from a female donor with multiple sclerosis, enrolled in a pregnancy study.

J is TRBJ2-3 and V is TRBV7-2; D remains ambiguous. CDR1 is SGHTA and CDR2 is FQGNSA in the germline V gene. The germline V and J ends were trimmed by 3 bases and 0 bases, with 7 bases remaining between them. The CDR3 extends over 14 amino acids. The CDR3 protein is CASSLGVSTDTQYF. The CDR3 DNA follows: TGTGCCAGCAGCTTGGGCGTTAGCACAGATACGCAGTATTTT. The variable domain in full, completed from reference TRBV7-2 and TRBJ2-3, reads GAGVSQSPSNKVTEKGKDVELRCDPISGHTALYWYRQSLGQGLEFLIYFQGNSAPDKSGLPSDRFSAERTGGSVSTLTIQRTQQEDSAVYLCASSLGVSTDTQYFGPGTRLTVL.

The chain carries TRBV28 and TRBJ2-7; 9 bases line up with TRBD1. Germline V gene lookup returns CDR1 MDHEN and CDR2 SYDVKM. There are 15 residues in the CDR3. V lost 5 bases, J lost 2 bases, and 7 bases stayed unmatched. CDR3 bases: TGTGCCAGCAGTCTGCAGGACAGGGGACCCTACGAGCAGTACTTC. Translated, it gives CASSLQDRGPYEQYF.

The chain couples TRBV14 to TRBJ2-2, with D possibly matching TRBD2 (5 bases). Germline loops: CDR1 SGHDN, CDR2 FVKESK. The V gene lost 2 bases and the J gene lost 4 bases, with 14 bases spanning the gap. The CDR3 has 16 residues. The CDR3 region has the DNA TGTGCCAGCAGCCAACGAACCGGGGTCGGCACCGGGGAGCTGTTTTTT. Amino acids: CASSQRTGVGTGELFF.

The chain recombines TRBV5-4 with TRBJ2-3; D unresolved. CDR3 size: 15 residues. Per the germline V gene, CDR1 is SGHNT and CDR2 is YYREEE (reference sequence). Trimming shortened V by 0 bases and J by 2 bases, and 10 bases separated the two germline ends. The CDR3 coding sequence is TGTGCCAGCAGCTTGGCCGGAGTCTACACAGATACGCAGTATTTT. Amino acid sequence: CASSLAGVYTDTQYF.

The rearrangement uses TRBV5-6 and TRBJ1-1; D is unclear. Germline lookup yields CDR1 SGHDT and CDR2 YYEEEE. Trimming removed 1 base at V and 11 bases at J, with 15 bases between. The CDR3 runs 13 residues. This CDR3 reads CASSLSAPSGAFF. For the CDR3, the DNA is TGTGCCAGCAGCTTGTCTGCGCCGTCGGGGGCTTTCTTT.

The chain uses TRBV7-2 and TRBJ2-3; no firm D call. The CDR3 consists of 15 residues. V was shortened by 5 bases and J by 1 base, with 13 bases between the two germline ends. From germline, CDR1 is SGHTA and CDR2 FQGNSA. CDR3 residues: CASSPFPRGTDTQYF. CDR3 sequence (DNA): TGTGCCAGCAGCCCATTCCCACGGGGCACAGATACGCAGTATTTT.

The chain carries TRBV27 and TRBJ1-2, with 9 bases that match TRBD1. The CDR3 is made up of 14 amino acids. Germline V gene data show CDR1 as MNHEY and CDR2 as SMNVEV (reference sequence). The V gene end was trimmed by 5 bases and the J gene end by 8 bases; junction bases not matched to a gene: 9. The CDR3 DNA reads TGTGCCAGCAGTCCACGGGACAGGGTCGGGGGCTACACCTTC. It yields the protein CASSPRDRVGGYTF.

CDR3 in amino acids: CASRREQDNEQFF. CDR3 DNA sequence: TGTGCCAGCCGGCGGGAGCAGGACAATGAGCAGTTCTTC. The chain couples TRBV6-5 to TRBJ2-1; 7 nucleotides line up with TRBD2. The J segment lost 5 bases and the V segment lost 8 bases, leaving 6 bases of the junction unmatched. Germline V lookup: CDR1 MNHEY, CDR2 SVGAGI. The CDR3 spans 13 residues.

The chain recombines TRBV28 with TRBJ2-6, with 9 bases fitting TRBD2. Per the germline V gene, CDR1 is MDHEN and CDR2 is SYDVKM. Losses at the gene ends were 3 bases for V and 6 bases for J; bases not matched to a gene: 21. This CDR3 is 21 amino acids long. CDR3 sequence: CASSFLRRAGGRRLQANVLTF. In DNA form, the CDR3 reads TGTGCCAGCAGTTTTCTTCGGCGAGCGGGAGGTCGACGTCTGCAGGCCAACGTCCTGACTTTC.

The chain has TRBV6-1 and TRBJ2-5; the match to TRBD2 covers 14 bases. The CDR3 consists of 18 residues. V trimming: 6 bases; J trimming: 6 bases; junction bases outside the gene matches: 15. Looked up from germline, CDR1 is MNHNS and CDR2 is SASEGT. The CDR3 spells CASSERGGLAGVVKTQYF. The CDR3 nucleotides are TGTGCCAGCAGCGAAAGGGGGGGACTAGCGGGAGTGGTTAAGACCCAGTACTTC.

This sequence joins TRBV28 and TRBJ2-7; 8 nucleotides agree with TRBD1. With 5 bases clipped from V and 5 bases from J, the junction kept 2 bases outside the gene matches. The CDR3 is 12 amino acids. CDR1 is MDHEN and CDR2 is SYDVKM in the germline V gene. CDR3 bases: TGTGCCAGCAGTCGGACAGGGAACGAGCAGTACTTC. Translation: CASSRTGNEQYF.

The gene calls are TRBV6-6 and TRBJ2-1, with 10 bases matching TRBD2. Unmatched junction bases numbered 5, after V lost 0 bases and J lost 6 bases. Looked up from germline, CDR1 is MNHNY and CDR2 is SVGAGI (reference sequence). This CDR3 comprises 16 residues. The CDR3 coding sequence is TGTGCCAGCAGTTACTCGACGGCTAGCGGGAGCAATGAGCAGTTCTTC. Its translation is CASSYSTASGSNEQFF.

The chain employs TRBV5-4 and TRBJ2-1, with D possibly TRBD2 on 5 matching bases. In germline, CDR1 is SGHNT, CDR2 YYREEE (reference sequence). The CDR3 covers 14 residues. Deletions cut 4 bases from V and 5 bases from J, with 13 bases between. The CDR3 spells CASSPAYGDNEQFF. CDR3 nucleotide sequence: TGTGCCAGCAGCCCCGCTTACGGGGACAATGAGCAGTTCTTC.

This clone came up once. The J gene is TRBJ2-7, the V gene TRBV6-5; a possible D gene is TRBD2 (6 bases). This CDR3 has 14 residues. V was shortened by 1 base and J by 3 bases, with 10 bases between the two germline ends. The germline CDR1 and CDR2 sequences are MNHEY and SVGAGI. CDR3 sequence reads: CASSYFGRDYEQYF. The DNA for the CDR3 is TGTGCCAGCAGTTACTTCGGGAGAGACTACGAGCAGTACTTC.

This chain uses TRBV4-2 with TRBJ1-1, with a weak D call TRBD1 (5 bases). This CDR3 is 15 amino acids long. In germline, CDR1 is LGHNA, CDR2 YNFKEQ. V shed 3 bases and J shed 1 base, with 12 bases lying between them. CDR3 nucleotide sequence: TGTGCCAGCAGCCAGGAATCCACAGGGAACACTGAAGCTTTCTTT. This gives the protein CASSQESTGNTEAFF.

The chain recombines TRBV7-2 with TRBJ2-3, with no clear D. This CDR3 contains 16 residues. The germline V and J ends were trimmed by 5 bases and 4 bases, with 19 bases remaining between them. The V gene's germline CDR1 is SGHTA and CDR2 FQGNSA. This CDR3 reads CASSPDTFGASDTQYF. The CDR3 DNA reads as TGTGCCAGCAGCCCCGACACCTTCGGCGCTTCAGATACGCAGTATTTT.

With respect to this clone: The sample contains more than one DNA sequence encoding this CDR3. J is TRBJ2-1 and V is TRBV5-1, with 14 bases lining up with TRBD2. V shed 4 bases, J shed 8 bases, and the junction held 11 bases outside the gene matches. CDR3 length equals 17 residues. Germline-derived CDR1 and CDR2 are SGHRS and YFSETQ. CDR3: CASSLGGTSGSRHEQFF. The DNA for the CDR3 is TGCGCCAGCAGCCTCGGGGGGACTAGCGGGAGTCGACATGAGCAGTTCTTC.

The V and J genes are TRBV28 and TRBJ1-1; D gene uncertain. Germline V gives CDR1 MDHEN, CDR2 SYDVKM. V lost 5 bases and J lost 3, with 10 bases in between. The CDR3 runs 13 residues. The CDR3 DNA is TGTGCCAGCAGTCCCAATGGCTACACTGAAGCTTTCTTT. It translates to CASSPNGYTEAFF.

The chain is built from TRBV7-6 and TRBJ2-3; the match to TRBD2 covers 14 bases. V lost 5 bases to trimming and J lost 1 base; unmatched junction nucleotides: 11. CDR3 length: 19 residues. CDR1 and CDR2 (germline): SGHVS, FNYEAQ. CDR3 nucleotides: TGTGCCAGCAGCCCCCTATTGGGACTAGCGGGAGCCGGCACAGATACGCAGTATTTT. It is translated as CASSPLLGLAGAGTDTQYF.

The V call is TRBV19, the J call TRBJ2-1; TRBD2 aligns across 11 bases. CDR1 LNHDA and CDR2 SQIVND come from the germline V gene (reference sequence). The CDR3 extends over 15 amino acids. With V trimmed by 5 bases and J by 5 bases, 5 bases remained unmatched. The CDR3 DNA reads TGTGCCAGTAGTGGGGGACTAGCGGCAGACAATGAGCAGTTCTTC. Its translation: CASSGGLAADNEQFF.

The chain is built from TRBV5-4 and TRBJ2-1; TRBD2 matches at 8 bases. V was clipped by 6 bases and J by 4 bases; unmatched bases: 6. The CDR3 length is 14 residues. Germline CDR1 and CDR2: SGHNT and YYREEE (reference sequence). This chain's CDR3 is CASTLAGPYNEQFF. The DNA for the CDR3 is TGTGCCAGCACGTTAGCGGGGCCTTACAATGAGCAGTTCTTC.